This T cell receptor beta chain is from a study of Ad26.COV2.S vaccination and SARS-CoV-2 variants (dated by TCRdb to about 2021). Regarding the research as a whole: Donors in the vaccine arm were drawn from COV1001, a multicentre, randomized, double-blind, placebo-controlled phase I-IIa trial testing Ad26.COV2.S in healthy adults. Ad26.COV2.S was given intramuscularly at 5x10^10 or 1x10^11 viral particles, as a single shot or as two shots 56 days apart. TCRbeta repertoire sequencing served as the tool for gauging how specific and how broad the SARS-CoV-2-reactive T cell receptors were following Ad26.COV2.S vaccination. A total of 32 samples were included in the TCR-sequenced set, comprising around 19 Ad26.COV2.S vaccine recipients, 5 placebo recipients and 8 SARS-CoV-2 convalescent individuals. Trial participants were randomized into five groups of five: low-dose or high-dose Ad26.COV2.S given once or twice, or placebo on both occasions. Investigators did not know the trial group allocation while performing experiments and assessing outcomes.

Per the publication, the treatment or condition label means: around 19 received Ad26.COV2.S at low or high dose, single or two shots; five or six received placebo; per-sample allocation not given. For vaccine and placebo recipients, the sequenced repertoires came from samples collected on day 63 after the first injection. Between 29 July and 7 August 2020, Cohort 1b enrolled around 24 adults aged 18-55 years at one site in Boston, USA. Ad26.COV2.S was a replication-incompetent adenovirus type 26 vector that expressed a prefusion-stabilized SARS-CoV-2 spike protein derived from the original Wuhan strain. The CDR3 runs 15 residues from the cysteine to the phenylalanine. The only DNA kept is the CDR3, 45 bases in frame from the first base. Trimming accounts for 4 bases at V and 7 bases at J, while the number of junction bases matched to no gene is 10. Via the germline V gene (reference sequence), CDR1 is MNHEY and CDR2 SMNVEV.

The research as a whole found: Compared with placebo recipients, Ad26.COV2.S recipients showed higher spike-specific TCR breadth (P = 0.0014). The study was not powered for comparison of responses between vaccine doses or regimens. Non-spike TCR breadth was comparable between vaccine and placebo recipients, consistent with the vaccine containing only spike. After vaccination, substantial breadth of spike-specific CD8+ and CD4+ T cell responses was reported. According to the authors, total T cell responses may have been underestimated by the TCR breadth and depth analyses.

TCRbeta CDR3 regions were sequenced with the immunoSEQ Assay. After extraction, genomic DNA underwent amplification by bias-controlled multiplex PCR, followed by high-throughput sequencing. As for the original processing: To quantify the absolute abundance of every unique TCRbeta CDR3 region, sequences were collapsed and filtered. T cell fraction was estimated by normalization of TCRbeta template counts to usable DNA, with usable DNA being measured through amplification of reference genes present in all nucleated cells. Repertoire TCRs were annotated as SARS-CoV-2-specific when V gene, CDR3 amino acid sequence and J gene were exactly matched to a known reactive TCR set. The reference SARS-CoV-2 TCR set was obtained from MIRA and was filtered for enrichment in COVID-19-positive ImmuneCODE repertoires, whereby public or cross-reactive TCRs were removed. Using the MIRA antigens, annotated TCRs were further analysed by specific ORF or by position within an ORF. Breadth was defined as annotated unique rearrangements over total unique productive rearrangements; depth was the summed frequency of those rearrangements. TCR breadth was compared between groups using two-sided Wilcoxon rank-sum tests. TCRdb holds this immuneACCESS table with in-frame rearrangements only. Some clones are missing; in checked studies, unresolved V genes explain under half, and the rest has no known cause. V, J and clone size are taken as reported in that table, and D and trimming were inferred from the DNA itself. This sample gives about 280,000 clones in total; about 87% of them show up just once. The leading ten clones occupy about 3.1% of the sample.

The sample holds one count of this clone. Its antigen is currently not known. Base quality data are lacking; no much larger clone is found one base away. Recombination linked TRBV27 to TRBJ1-1, with 9 central nucleotides matching TRBD1. The input for sequencing was peripheral blood, taken in a trial of Ad26.COV2.S vaccine versus placebo. The origin of this receptor is a person aged 18-60 years who received the Ad26.COV2.S COVID-19 vaccine or a placebo. The DNA sequence follows: TGTGCCAGCAGTTCCCGTGGGACAGGGTATGGTGAAGCTTTCTTT. It translates to CASSSRGTGYGEAFF.